The sequence of this TCR beta chain was determined in a study of cytomegalovirus exposure and HLA in healthy donors. The wider study: From HLA-typed donors, an early data release held approximately 85 million unique TCRs. The study, taken as a whole, reports: Specific recognition of CMV antigens was confirmed in vitro for a few chains (all CMV-associated). Sequencing likely generated an artifact that appeared as a cluster of highly shared sequence variants. The classifier reportedly diagnosed cytomegalovirus status with high specificity and sensitivity.

Use of 60 Vbeta and 13 Jbeta primers characterized the PCR. Clones were sequenced by immunoSEQ multiplex PCR, and TCRdb holds only the in-frame ones, with some missing. The sample records about 200,000 clones, roughly 80% being singletons. With respect to this clone: Antigen specificity is unknown.

This sequence originates from a woman in her late teens or twenties in good health and CMV-seronegative. Sequencing was done on a sample of PBMCs.

Here the CDR3 reads CASSSDVAGELFF. CDR3 coding DNA: TGTGCCAGCAGCTCAGATGTGGCCGGGGAGCTGTTTTTT. The chain has TRBV7-8 and TRBJ2-2; no reliable D call. Germline CDR1 and CDR2: SGHVS and FQNEAQ. The V end was cut by 4 bases, the J end by 6 bases, with 9 bases between. CDR3 length: 13 amino acids.